A selection of T cell receptor beta chains follows, all from one sample in a study of cytomegalovirus exposure and HLA in healthy donors. Measured with immunoSEQ multiplex PCR; TCRdb has only the in-frame clones, and not every one. This sample has about 210,000 clones, with 75% to 90% found just once. Sequencing was carried out using PBMCs. The source of these receptors is a boy younger than 10 in good health and CMV-seronegative. CDR3s include the opening cysteine and the closing phenylalanine or tryptophan. A D gene is named only where the DNA matches it firmly. Rows may omit the clone size; those that give it use once, few, many or a size class.

j_call	clone_size	cdr3_length	d_call	v_call	cdr3_nt	cdr3_aa
TRBJ1-2	.	14	TRBD1	TRBV11-2	TGTGCCAGCAGCCGCGGGACAGCCTCCTATGGCTACACCTTC	CASSRGTASYGYTF
TRBJ2-3	.	16	TRBD2	TRBV19	TGTGCCAGTAGTCCGGGACTAGCGGGGCTCACAGATACGCAGTATTTT	CASSPGLAGLTDTQYF
TRBJ1-5	.	15	TRBD1	TRBV19	TGTGCCAGTAGTACCAAGACAGGGCGCAGACAGCCCCAGCATTTT	CASSTKTGRRQPQHF
TRBJ2-7	.	16	TRBD1	TRBV19	TGTGCCAGTAGCATTCGGACCGGGACAGGCTCGTCCGAGCAGTACTTC	CASSIRTGTGSSEQYF
TRBJ1-5	few	12	.	TRBV28	TGTGCCAGCACCCAAACGGGGCAGCCCCAGCATTTT	CASTQTGQPQHF
TRBJ2-5	.	13	.	TRBV5-4	TGTGCCAGCAGCTTGGCCCAGCAAGAGACCCAGTACTTC	CASSLAQQETQYF
TRBJ1-3	few	13	.	TRBV5-4	TGTGCCAGCAGCTTGACAGGGGGAAACACCATATATTTT	CASSLTGGNTIYF
TRBJ2-1	.	16	TRBD2	TRBV5-1	TGCGCCAGCAGCTTGCCCCAGGCGGGAGGAGGCAATGAGCAGTTCTTC	CASSLPQAGGGNEQFF
TRBJ2-5	.	17	TRBD1	TRBV29-1	TGCAGCGCCAACCTGCCCCGACAGGGGGTAGGGGTAGAGACCCAGTACTTC	CSANLPRQGVGVETQYF
TRBJ1-1	.	14	TRBD1	TRBV19	TGTGCCACCCGACAGGGCGGATCGGGCACTGAAGCTTTCTTT	CATRQGGSGTEAFF
TRBJ2-7	.	15	TRBD2	TRBV27	TGTGCCAGCACAGCGGGGGGGGATACACTTTACGAGCAGTACTTC	CASTAGGDTLYEQYF
TRBJ2-5	.	15	TRBD1	TRBV6-5	TGTGCCAGCAGTGCAAACAGGGGAAGTGAAGAGACCCAGTACTTC	CASSANRGSEETQYF
TRBJ2-7	.	14	TRBD2	TRBV10-2	TGCGCCAGCACTGGGTCGGGGGGGCCCTACGAGCAGTACTTC	CASTGSGGPYEQYF
TRBJ2-1	.	9	.	TRBV27	TGTGCCACCGCGGGTGAGCAGTTCTTC	CATAGEQFF
TRBJ2-4	.	15	.	TRBV19	TGTGCCAGTGGCAGGGGTCTCCTAGCCAAAAACATTCAGTACTTC	CASGRGLLAKNIQYF
TRBJ2-7	.	12	TRBD1	TRBV29-1	TGCAGCGTTGAAGCAGGGGGCTACGAGCAGTACTTC	CSVEAGGYEQYF
TRBJ2-5	.	13	.	TRBV30	TGTGCCTGTTCACCCCAGGATTTGGGGACCCAGTACTTC	CACSPQDLGTQYF
TRBJ1-1	.	13	TRBD1	TRBV10-3	TGTGCCATCAGTTACAGGGGGAACACTGAAGCTTTCTTT	CAISYRGNTEAFF
TRBJ1-1	.	16	.	TRBV5-1	TGCGCCAGCAGCTTGGTTGGACCCCAGGGGAACACTGAAGCTTTCTTT	CASSLVGPQGNTEAFF
TRBJ2-5	.	15	TRBD2	TRBV6-5	TGTGCCAGCAGTTATACCGGGACTAGCGGAGGGACCCAGTACTTC	CASSYTGTSGGTQYF
TRBJ1-4	.	17	TRBD1	TRBV28	TGTGCCAGCAGTGGTGGGACAGGGATTTCTACTAATGAAAAACTGTTTTTT	CASSGGTGISTNEKLFF
TRBJ2-7	.	14	TRBD2	TRBV28	TGTGCCAGCATAGAGAGGACTAGCGGATACGAGCAGTACTTC	CASIERTSGYEQYF
TRBJ1-2	.	15	.	TRBV7-9	TGTGCCAGCAGCTCCGGGTCAGCGCACTCCTATGGCTACACCTTC	CASSSGSAHSYGYTF
TRBJ1-2	once	15	TRBD1	TRBV2	TGTGCCAGCAGTGAAATCTCAACAGGGGATCATGGCTACACCTTC	CASSEISTGDHGYTF
TRBJ2-2	.	15	.	TRBV5-1	TGCGCCAGCAGCGGGTTACAGGCGAACACCGGGGAGCTGTTTTTT	CASSGLQANTGELFF
TRBJ2-3	once	16	.	TRBV5-3	TGTGCCAGAAGCTTGTACCGGGTGAGGGCAAAAGATACGCAGTATTTT	CARSLYRVRAKDTQYF
TRBJ2-7	.	15	TRBD1	TRBV28	TGTGCCAGCAGTTTTCCCAATACAGGGGCCTACGAGCAGTACTTC	CASSFPNTGAYEQYF
TRBJ2-1	.	17	.	TRBV5-6	TGTGCCAGCAGCCCGGTTGAAGGGGGTGGCGTGTACAATGAGCAGTTCTTC	CASSPVEGGGVYNEQFF
TRBJ1-1	.	13	.	TRBV7-9	TGTGCCAGCAGCTCCCAAGGAGGGACTGAAGCTTTCTTT	CASSSQGGTEAFF
TRBJ1-1	.	13	.	TRBV6-1	TGTGCCAGCAGCGGGAAACTAAACACTGAAGCTTTCTTT	CASSGKLNTEAFF
TRBJ1-4	.	15	.	TRBV2	TGTGCCAGCTGGAACAGACAGGCGAACTATGAAAAACTGTTTTTT	CASWNRQANYEKLFF
TRBJ1-6	once	14	.	TRBV6-5	TGTGCCAGCAGTTCCACCCGGGTCAATTCACCCCTCCACTTT	CASSSTRVNSPLHF
TRBJ2-7	few	13	TRBD1	TRBV30	TGTGCCTCCTCCCTGACAGGGGTTGACGAGCAGTACTTC	CASSLTGVDEQYF
TRBJ1-2	.	10	.	TRBV2	TGTGCCAGCAAAGGGAGAGGCTACACCTTC	CASKGRGYTF
TRBJ2-7	.	13	.	TRBV6-6	TGTGCCAGCAGTTACCGGGGCTCCTACGAGCAGTACTTC	CASSYRGSYEQYF
TRBJ2-1	.	18	TRBD2	TRBV7-3	TGTGCCAGCAGCTTGGAATCTAGCGGGGGGGCCTTCCACAATGAGCAGTTCTTC	CASSLESSGGAFHNEQFF
TRBJ2-1	.	15	TRBD1	TRBV27	TGTGCCAGCGGAAACGGACAGGGGGAGATTAGTGAGCAGTTCTTC	CASGNGQGEISEQFF
TRBJ2-3	.	17	TRBD2	TRBV18	TGTGCCAGCTCACCAATAGCGGGAAGGGACGATGGGGATACGCAGTATTTT	CASSPIAGRDDGDTQYF
TRBJ2-1	once	15	TRBD2	TRBV2	TGTGCCAGCAGTCGGACTAGCGGACAATACAATGAGCAGTTCTTC	CASSRTSGQYNEQFF
TRBJ2-7	.	15	.	TRBV28	TGTGCCAGCAGTTTATTAGGGCAGGGGACCTACGAGCAGTACTTC	CASSLLGQGTYEQYF
TRBJ2-1	.	18	TRBD2	TRBV27	TGTGCCAGCAGTATATACCCACCCGGACTAGCGGGATACAATGAGCAGTTCTTC	CASSIYPPGLAGYNEQFF
TRBJ2-7	.	12	.	TRBV2	TGTGCCAGCAGCACAGGGTACTACGAGCAGTACTTC	CASSTGYYEQYF
TRBJ2-5	.	14	.	TRBV5-5	TGTGCCAGCAGCGCAACAGTCGGATCAGAGACCCAGTACTTC	CASSATVGSETQYF
TRBJ1-2	.	14	TRBD1	TRBV15	TGTGCCACCAGCAGTGATCCCGGACAGGTGGTTTCAGACTTC	CATSSDPGQVVSDF
TRBJ2-7	.	16	.	TRBV7-9	TGTGCCAGCGCTCCCCTCCTCTATCCTCCACGCTACGAGCAGTACTTC	CASAPLLYPPRYEQYF
TRBJ2-1	.	16	TRBD2	TRBV5-1	TGCGCCAGCAGCTTGGGAAGCGGGGGGGTTTCTGGTGAGCAGTTCTTC	CASSLGSGGVSGEQFF
TRBJ1-2	once	11	.	TRBV9	TGTGCCAGCAGCTCTAGGGGTGGCTACACCTTC	CASSSRGGYTF
TRBJ2-3	.	16	TRBD1	TRBV27	TGTGCCAGCAGTCCTCGACAGGGGATCAGGGCAGATACGCAGTATTTT	CASSPRQGIRADTQYF
TRBJ2-7	.	16	TRBD1	TRBV9	TGTGCCAGCAGCCCGAGGGACAGGGGACGTAGCGACGAGCAGTACTTC	CASSPRDRGRSDEQYF
TRBJ1-1	.	16	.	TRBV7-2	TGTGCCAGCAAAAGGGGCCGTAATCAAATGAACACTGAAGCTTTCTTT	CASKRGRNQMNTEAFF
TRBJ1-2	few	14	.	TRBV6-6	TGTGCCAGCAGTTACTCGGGCTCCTTGGGCGGCTACACCTTC	CASSYSGSLGGYTF
TRBJ2-1	.	15	TRBD2	TRBV19	TGTGCCAGTAGTATAGTTAGCGGGAGGGGGGGCGAGCAGTTCTTC	CASSIVSGRGGEQFF
TRBJ2-7	once	15	.	TRBV11-3	TGTGCCAGCAGCTTAGGCAGTTCCAGCTCCTACGAGCAGTACTTC	CASSLGSSSSYEQYF
TRBJ2-3	once	16	TRBD2	TRBV4-2	TGTGCCAGTAACCGCGGGACTAGCGTAGGGGGAGATACGCAGTATTTT	CASNRGTSVGGDTQYF
TRBJ2-1	.	13	TRBD2	TRBV11-2	TGTGCCAGCAGCTCGACTAGCGCAAATGAGCAGTTCTTC	CASSSTSANEQFF
TRBJ1-1	.	16	TRBD1	TRBV7-9	TGTGCCAGCAGCGGTGACAGGGGGGAGGGTTTTTTGTCAGCTTTCTTT	CASSGDRGEGFLSAFF
TRBJ2-7	.	16	TRBD2	TRBV27	TGTGCCAGCAGTATAGCGGGGGGCGCCCTTGTATACGAGCAGTACTTC	CASSIAGGALVYEQYF
TRBJ2-1	.	16	TRBD2	TRBV18	TGTGCCAGCTCACCGCTCCCGGGACTAGCGGGTAATGAGCAGTTCTTC	CASSPLPGLAGNEQFF
TRBJ2-2	.	15	.	TRBV7-7	TGTGCCAGCAGCTTAGGAAACTCCGGGGCCGGGGAGCTGTTTTTT	CASSLGNSGAGELFF